A selection of T cell receptor beta chains follows, all from one sample in a study of blood T cell repertoires in COVID-19. Sequencing was performed with immunoSEQ multiplex PCR; in TCRdb, only in-frame clones are kept and a portion is missing. The sample yields some 360,000 clones, 89% seen once. Sequenced: peripheral blood. The receptors stem from a woman aged 55 to 70 with COVID-19, enrolled during active disease. Both conserved end residues are part of each CDR3. D genes are given only for firm matches. Clone sizes are given selectively: once, few, many, or a class where the clone is expanded.

d_gene: .; abundance: .; len: 13; v_gene: TRBV14; j_gene: TRBJ1-6; CDR3aa: CASSQAGLSPLHF; CDR3nt: TGTGCCAGCAGCCAAGCAGGGCTTTCACCCCTCCACTTT
d_gene: .; abundance: .; len: 16; v_gene: TRBV28; j_gene: TRBJ1-5; CDR3aa: CASTEEEASSNQPQHF; CDR3nt: TGTGCCAGCACCGAAGAGGAGGCCTCAAGCAATCAGCCCCAGCATTTT
d_gene: TRBD1; abundance: .; len: 15; v_gene: TRBV11-2; j_gene: TRBJ1-1; CDR3aa: CASSLQGAQGTEAFF; CDR3nt: TGTGCCAGCAGCTTACAGGGGGCGCAGGGCACTGAAGCTTTCTTT
d_gene: TRBD1; abundance: .; len: 16; v_gene: TRBV6-1; j_gene: TRBJ1-2; CDR3aa: CASSDPTGQGYMGYTF; CDR3nt: TGTGCCAGCAGTGATCCTACGGGACAGGGTTATATGGGCTACACCTTC
d_gene: .; abundance: .; len: 15; v_gene: TRBV19; j_gene: TRBJ2-1; CDR3aa: CASRLGSSLGNEQFF; CDR3nt: TGTGCCAGTAGACTGGGGAGTAGTCTAGGGAATGAGCAGTTCTTC
d_gene: .; abundance: .; len: 14; v_gene: TRBV7-2; j_gene: TRBJ1-1; CDR3aa: CASRVGQLNTEAFF; CDR3nt: TGTGCCAGCAGGGTCGGACAGTTGAACACTGAAGCTTTCTTT
d_gene: .; abundance: .; len: 14; v_gene: TRBV7-3; j_gene: TRBJ1-2; CDR3aa: CASSPVGGNYGYTF; CDR3nt: TGTGCCAGCAGCCCCGTTGGGGGGAACTATGGCTACACCTTC
d_gene: TRBD1; abundance: once; len: 16; v_gene: TRBV18; j_gene: TRBJ1-2; CDR3aa: CASSAQRTGTNYGYTF; CDR3nt: TGTGCCAGCTCAGCCCAACGGACAGGAACAAACTATGGCTACACCTTC
d_gene: .; abundance: .; len: 13; v_gene: TRBV12-3/TRBV12-4; j_gene: TRBJ1-1; CDR3aa: CASSLQGNTEAFF; CDR3nt: TGTGCCAGCAGTTTACAGGGGAACACTGAAGCTTTCTTT
d_gene: TRBD1; abundance: .; len: 16; v_gene: TRBV18; j_gene: TRBJ2-7; CDR3aa: CASSPYLTGGIYEQYF; CDR3nt: TGTGCCAGCTCACCTTATCTGACAGGGGGTATCTACGAGCAGTACTTC
d_gene: .; abundance: .; len: 14; v_gene: TRBV5-5; j_gene: TRBJ1-5; CDR3aa: CASSLDGGAGPQHF; CDR3nt: TGTGCCAGCAGCTTGGATGGGGGGGCAGGGCCCCAGCATTTT
d_gene: .; abundance: .; len: 16; v_gene: TRBV6-6; j_gene: TRBJ2-2; CDR3aa: CASSPFRGGLTGELFF; CDR3nt: TGTGCCAGCAGTCCATTTAGGGGGGGGCTCACCGGGGAGCTGTTTTTT
d_gene: TRBD1; abundance: .; len: 18; v_gene: TRBV7-9; j_gene: TRBJ2-1; CDR3aa: CASSSGTGTDLLDNEQFF; CDR3nt: TGTGCCAGCAGTTCTGGGACAGGGACCGACTTATTGGATAATGAGCAGTTCTTC
d_gene: TRBD2; abundance: .; len: 14; v_gene: TRBV2; j_gene: TRBJ2-1; CDR3aa: CASSVGLAGGRGIF; CDR3nt: TGTGCCAGCAGTGTGGGACTAGCGGGGGGCCGCGGCATCTTC